Presented here are 5 T cell receptor beta chains from one specimen sequenced in a study of cytomegalovirus exposure and HLA in healthy donors. The PCR had 60 Vbeta and 13 Jbeta primers. Libraries were prepared by immunoSEQ multiplex PCR; TCRdb keeps only in-frame clonotypes and omits some of them. The repertoire holds about 150,000 clones, with approximately 80% as singletons. The sequenced sample consisted of PBMCs. All receptors come from a woman in her 40s in good health and CMV-seropositive.

V gene TRBV30 combines with J gene TRBJ2-1; D gene ambiguous. V lost 7 bases and J lost 4, with 23 bases in between. The CDR3 spans 16 residues. Germline lookup yields CDR1 GTSNPN and CDR2 SVGIG (reference sequence). The CDR3 coding sequence is TGTGCCTCTTCGAGAGGAGTCGGATCCGGGTACAATGAGCAGTTCTTC. This translates into CASSRGVGSGYNEQFF.

This chain links TRBV28 with TRBJ1-1, with D possibly being TRBD1 (6 bases). Deletions cut 3 bases from V and 1 base from J, with 12 bases between. Germline values: CDR1 MDHEN, CDR2 SYDVKM. The CDR3 is 15 amino acids. As DNA, the CDR3 is TGTGCCAGCAGTTTCTCCAGGGGTCCGAACACTGAAGCTTTCTTT. Its protein is CASSFSRGPNTEAFF. The full variable domain, completed using reference TRBV28 and TRBJ1-1, is DVKVTQSSRYLVKRTGEKVFLECVQDMDHENMFWYRQDPGLGLRLIYFSYDVKMKEKGDIPEGYSVSREKKERFSLILESASTNQTSMYLCASSFSRGPNTEAFFGQGTRLTVV.

The gene calls are TRBV20-1 and TRBJ2-7, with D possibly TRBD1 on 5 matching bases. Germline V lookup: CDR1 DFQATT, CDR2 SNEGSKA (reference sequence). This CDR3 comprises 11 residues. V gave up 6 bases and J gave up 5 bases, with 11 bases separating them. The CDR3 sequence is CSALIGDEQYF. In DNA, the CDR3 is TGCAGTGCATTGATAGGGGACGAGCAGTACTTC.

The chain employs TRBV4-2 and TRBJ2-1; 9 bases line up with TRBD2. Losses at the gene ends were 0 bases for V and 6 bases for J; bases not matched to a gene: 6. The V gene's germline CDR1 is LGHNA and CDR2 YNFKEQ. The CDR3 is 16 amino acids. For the CDR3, the DNA is TGTGCCAGCAGCCAAGAATCGCGCGGGGGGGGCAATGAGCAGTTCTTC. This sequence encodes CASSQESRGGGNEQFF.

V and J are TRBV5-4 and TRBJ2-1; 10 positions agree with TRBD2. CDR3 size: 17 residues. CDR1 is SGHNT, CDR2 YYREEE, per germline (reference sequence). J gave up 2 bases and V 0 bases, and 5 bases lay outside the gene matches. The CDR3 DNA reads as TGTGCCAGCAGCTTGGAAGGACTAGCGGCTGCCTACAATGAGCAGTTCTTC. Translating it yields CASSLEGLAAAYNEQFF.